This entry lists 4 T cell receptor beta chains sequenced from one sample in a study of identical twins. Via MiXCR, TCRdb re-called the 5' RACE reads, giving one row per CDR3 protein. The sample records hundreds of thousands of distinct CDR3 sequences, 6.1% being singletons. Sequencing input: naive T cells sorted from blood. The receptors were gathered from a man between 18 and 35 years old in good health.

This clonotype was detected only a few times. V usage is TRBV4-1 and J usage is TRBJ1-6, with 8 bases lining up with TRBD1. There are 17 residues in the CDR3. Per the germline V gene, CDR1 is MGHRA and CDR2 is YSYEKL. Germline trimming cut 0 bases from V and 8 bases from J; bases unmatched to any gene: 9. The CDR3 spells CASSQDSSGTGYSPLHF. CDR3 sequence (DNA): TGCGCCAGCAGCCAAGATTCCTCCGGGACAGGTTATTCACCCCTCCACTTT.

This clonotype was seen many times. The chain combines TRBV27 with TRBJ2-3, with 9 bases aligning to TRBD2. Germline CDR1 is MNHEY and CDR2 is SMNVEV (reference sequence). J gave up 5 bases and V 8 bases, and 11 bases lay outside the gene matches. This CDR3 comprises 15 residues. Here the CDR3 reads CASSIAGDPRDTQYF. In DNA, the CDR3 is TGTGCCAGCTCTATAGCGGGAGACCCACGAGATACGCAGTATTTT.

The sample holds many counts of this clonotype. V gene TRBV10-3 combines with J gene TRBJ2-7; D not resolved. Germline CDR1 is ENHRY and CDR2 is SYGVKD. The CDR3 totals 12 residues. Trimming stripped 2 bases from V and 2 bases from J, with 4 bases between. The CDR3 DNA is TGTGCCATCAGTGAGGGGACCTACGAGCAGTACTTC. Protein sequence: CAISEGTYEQYF.

There are many counts of this clonotype. The rearrangement links TRBV14 to TRBJ2-5; a weak D match, TRBD2 (6 bases). Germline V gene lookup returns CDR1 SGHDN and CDR2 FVKESK. The CDR3 spans 12 residues. V was cut by 0 bases and J by 10 bases, with 9 bases left in between. The CDR3: CASSQDLRGQYF. The CDR3 DNA sequence: TGTGCCAGCAGCCAAGATTTGCGGGGCCAGTACTTC.